This entry lists 32 T cell receptor beta chains sequenced from one sample in a study of T cells in localized non-small cell lung cancer. Only in-frame clones appear in the TCRdb table, and some are missing; sequencing was by immunoSEQ multiplex PCR. In the table there are roughly 71,000 clones, approximately 87% of which are singletons. The sequencing here drew on peripheral blood, taken before any cancer treatment. The receptors here all came from a male donor older than 55 with stage III squamous cell lung carcinoma.

The chain is built from TRBV5-1 and TRBJ2-3, with TRBD1 matching 10 bases. Germline assignment: CDR1 SGHRS and CDR2 YFSETQ. V lost 4 bases to trimming and J lost 7 bases; unmatched junction nucleotides: 6. There are 14 residues in the CDR3. The chain's CDR3 is CASSPDRGLNTQYF. In DNA form, the CDR3 reads TGCGCCAGCAGCCCGGACAGGGGGTTGAATACGCAGTATTTT.

V and J are TRBV7-9 and TRBJ2-3; 14 bases are a match to TRBD2. Germline assignment: CDR1 SEHNR and CDR2 FQNEAQ (reference sequence). This CDR3 comprises 15 residues. Trimming at V came to 6 bases and at J to 6 bases, leaving 5 bases not matched to a gene. The CDR3 DNA sequence: TGTGCCAGCAGTCACGGGACTAGCGGGGGTGATACGCAGTATTTT. Translated: CASSHGTSGGDTQYF.

The chain employs TRBV6-5 and TRBJ1-3; the D is unclear. V was trimmed by 6 bases and J by 0 bases, leaving 12 bases between them. The CDR3 extends over 15 amino acids. Germline CDR1 MNHEY, CDR2 SVGAGI. Written as DNA, the CDR3 is TGTGCCAGCAGGGGCGCAACGCACTCTGGAAACACCATATATTTT. Translated, it gives CASRGATHSGNTIYF.

CDR3 loop: CASGVTGFPETQYF. DNA for the CDR3: TGTGCCAGTGGAGTAACAGGGTTCCCAGAGACCCAGTACTTC. The chain combines TRBV11-2 with TRBJ2-5, with D perhaps matching TRBD1 (6 bases). From germline, CDR1 is SGHAT and CDR2 FQNNGV. Trimming shortened V by 9 bases and J by 4 bases, and 18 bases separated the two germline ends. The CDR3 consists of 14 residues.

This clone occurred once. V is TRBV7-8 and J is TRBJ2-4, with D uncertain. Trimming cost V 0 bases and J 0 bases, with 15 bases left between them. CDR1 and CDR2 from the germline V gene are SGHVS and FQNEAQ. The CDR3 extends over 18 amino acids. CDR3: CASSLARLDIRAKNIQYF. The CDR3 DNA is TGTGCCAGCAGCTTAGCGCGGTTAGATATTCGAGCCAAAAACATTCAGTACTTC.

The chain joins TRBV6-6 to TRBJ1-1; 7 positions match TRBD1. This CDR3 has 15 residues. Germline trimming cut 5 bases from V and 0 bases from J; bases unmatched to any gene: 6. Germline V CDR1 and CDR2: MNHNY, SVGAGI (reference sequence). This CDR3 reads CASSPFDRVNTEAFF. Here the CDR3 DNA reads TGTGCCAGCAGTCCCTTCGACAGGGTGAACACTGAAGCTTTCTTT.

This chain connects TRBV7-9 to TRBJ1-2; D remains ambiguous. The CDR3 spans 19 residues. The V end was cut by 5 bases, the J end by 1 base, with 26 bases between. Germline-derived CDR1 and CDR2 are SEHNR and FQNEAQ (reference sequence). This chain's CDR3 is CASSHLMGPSLDFNYGYTF. CDR3 bases: TGTGCCAGCAGCCACCTCATGGGTCCCTCTCTGGACTTTAACTATGGCTACACCTTC.

The chain links TRBV7-8 to TRBJ1-6, with D possibly TRBD1 on 6 matching bases. The CDR3 totals 17 residues. V shed 0 bases and J shed 8 bases, with 17 bases lying between them. CDR1 is SGHVS and CDR2 is FQNEAQ in the germline V gene. Here the CDR3 DNA reads TGTGCCAGCAGCTTAGCTGTGACGACAGGCCCTGATTCACCCCTCCACTTT. As protein: CASSLAVTTGPDSPLHF.

The J gene is TRBJ1-2, the V gene TRBV5-1, with 9 bases lining up with TRBD1. The CDR3 is 16 amino acids. Germline CDR1 reads SGHRS; CDR2 reads YFSETQ. Trimming cost V 4 bases and J 1 base; bases outside gene matches: 8. CDR3 nucleotides: TGCGCCAGCAGCGGGACAGGGCCTGTAGGTAACTATGGCTACACCTTC. It yields the protein CASSGTGPVGNYGYTF.

This clone came up a few times. The genes are TRBV6-5 and TRBJ1-1, with no clear D. The CDR3 extends over 15 amino acids. Germline V gene lookup returns CDR1 MNHEY and CDR2 SVGAGI. Trimming pared 1 base from V and 4 bases from J, leaving 13 bases between. The CDR3 region is CASSYFQRVGTEAFF. CDR3 coding DNA: TGTGCCAGCAGTTACTTTCAACGAGTTGGCACTGAAGCTTTCTTT.

V and J are TRBV19 and TRBJ1-5; D gene uncertain. Germline V gene lookup returns CDR1 LNHDA and CDR2 SQIVND (reference sequence). Trimming left V 1 base short and J 2 bases short, with 15 bases between. The CDR3 has 17 amino acids. The CDR3 DNA follows: TGTGCCAGTAGTATAGTCGGATTCCGATCTGGCAATCAGCCCCAGCATTTT. It is translated as CASSIVGFRSGNQPQHF.

The gene calls are TRBV30 and TRBJ2-2; 8 nucleotides agree with TRBD1. Looked up from germline, CDR1 is GTSNPN and CDR2 is SVGIG (reference sequence). V dropped 5 bases and J dropped 2; count of bases not matched to a gene: 10. The CDR3 spans 16 residues. CDR3 sequence reads: CAWARIGTGNTGELFF. CDR3 in DNA: TGTGCCTGGGCGCGAATAGGGACAGGAAACACCGGGGAGCTGTTTTTT.

This chain connects TRBV2 to TRBJ1-6; a weak D match, TRBD1 (6 bases). The CDR3 has 14 residues. CDR1 and CDR2 from the germline V gene are SNHLY and FYNNEI. V lost 7 bases and J lost 6, with 13 bases in between. The CDR3 sequence is CASISTGPNSPLHF. The CDR3 region has the DNA TGTGCCAGCATTAGTACAGGGCCTAATTCACCCCTCCACTTT.

There are a few counts of this clone. This chain connects TRBV11-2 to TRBJ1-2; the match to TRBD1 covers 7 bases. This CDR3 has 13 amino acids. Unmatched junction bases numbered 8, after V lost 5 bases and J lost 8 bases. From germline, CDR1 is SGHAT and CDR2 FQNNGV. Here the CDR3 DNA reads TGTGCCAGCAGCCTCGGGACAGTTCGGGGCTACACCTTC. Translated: CASSLGTVRGYTF. Full variable domain (remainder filled in from reference TRBV11-2 and TRBJ1-2): EAGVAQSPRYKIIEKRQSVAFWCNPISGHATLYWYQQILGQGPKLLIQFQNNGVVDDSQLPKDRFSAERLKGVDSTLKIQPAKLEDSAVYLCASSLGTVRGYTFGSGTRLTVV.

The chain recombines TRBV6-5 with TRBJ1-5; possibly TRBD1 for D (5 bases). CDR3 length: 13 amino acids. Germline assignment: CDR1 MNHEY and CDR2 SVGAGI. Between the trimmed V and J ends, which lost 6 bases and 2 bases, there was a span of 8 bases. CDR3 bases: TGTGCCAGCAGACGGGGGGGCAATCAGCCCCAGCATTTT. Amino acids: CASRRGGNQPQHF.

V and J are TRBV2 and TRBJ1-6, with D unclear. Trimming shortened V by 1 base and J by 5 bases, and 3 bases separated the two germline ends. The CDR3 is 13 amino acids. The germline gives CDR1 SNHLY, CDR2 FYNNEI. In nucleotides, the CDR3 is TGTGCCAGCAGTGAAGGAGATAATTCACCCCTCCACTTT. Translation: CASSEGDNSPLHF.

The rearrangement joins TRBV30 to TRBJ1-4, with D unclear. The V and J ends lost 2 bases and 3 bases respectively, with 7 bases between them. Looked up from germline, CDR1 is GTSNPN and CDR2 is SVGIG (reference sequence). This CDR3 comprises 13 residues. The CDR3 nucleotides are TGTGCCTGGAGTCGCAACTCTAATGAAAAACTGTTTTTT. It is translated as CAWSRNSNEKLFF.

This rearrangement joins TRBV6-1 to TRBJ2-2, with 10 bases identical to TRBD1. The trim removed 4 bases at V and 5 bases at J, leaving 7 bases unmatched. Germline CDR1 is MNHNS and CDR2 is SASEGT. The CDR3 is 16 amino acids. Here the CDR3 reads CASSAYGQGGTGELFF. CDR3 in DNA: TGTGCCAGCAGTGCCTACGGACAGGGGGGGACCGGGGAGCTGTTTTTT.

The gene calls are TRBV6-5 and TRBJ2-7; D possibly corresponds to TRBD1 (6 bases). Germline-derived CDR1 and CDR2 are MNHEY and SVGAGI. CDR3 size: 13 residues. V was clipped by 5 bases and J by 6 bases, with 14 bases between them. The CDR3 bases are TGTGCCAGCAGTGAAACAGGGAATGGCGAGCAGTACGTC. Translating it yields CASSETGNGEQYV.

The rearrangement links TRBV4-3 to TRBJ1-5; D is undetermined. The CDR3 contains 14 residues. The germline gives CDR1 LGHNA, CDR2 YSLEER. V lost 0 bases and J 4 bases, leaving 7 bases between the germline ends. The CDR3 bases are TGCGCCAGCAGCCAAGATGACTCGAATCAGCCCCAGCATTTT. Its translation is CASSQDDSNQPQHF.

The chain links TRBV11-2 to TRBJ1-6; D is perhaps TRBD1 (5 bases). Germline V lookup: CDR1 SGHAT, CDR2 FQNNGV. The CDR3 covers 17 residues. V lost 5 bases and J 10 bases, leaving 24 bases between the germline ends. The CDR3 nucleotides are TGTGCCAGCAGCGCCCTTTCACGGACACTGAGGTTATCACCCCTCCACTTT. It translates to CASSALSRTLRLSPLHF.

This clone was found a few times. This chain joins TRBV27 and TRBJ1-1, with D possibly matching TRBD1 (5 bases). The ends were cut back, 5 bases at V and 1 base at J, with 11 bases in the middle. Looked up from germline, CDR1 is MNHEY and CDR2 is SMNVEV (reference sequence). The CDR3 extends over 14 amino acids. CDR3: CASSPFTGNTEAFF. The DNA for the CDR3 is TGTGCCAGCAGTCCCTTCACAGGGAACACTGAAGCTTTCTTT.

The J gene is TRBJ1-5, the V gene TRBV5-1; no clear D. The CDR3 contains 15 residues. In germline, CDR1 is SGHRS, CDR2 YFSETQ. Trimming removed 0 bases from V and 5 bases from J, with 12 bases in between. CDR3 DNA sequence: TGCGCCAGCAGCTTGGCCGCCGGGCGTGATCAGCCCCAGCATTTT. This translates into CASSLAAGRDQPQHF.

A single count supports this clone. The rearrangement joins TRBV7-2 to TRBJ1-5; 8 nucleotides match TRBD1. The CDR3 is 15 amino acids. Germline lookup yields CDR1 SGHTA and CDR2 FQGNSA. V shed 5 bases and J 5 bases; nucleotides not matched to a gene: 8. The CDR3 DNA follows: TGTGCCAGCAGCGGACGGACAGGGAGCGATCAGCCCCAGCATTTT. Amino acids: CASSGRTGSDQPQHF.

This clone appeared a single time. The chain couples TRBV27 to TRBJ2-2; tentatively, D is TRBD2 (5 bases). V lost 2 bases, J lost 5 bases, and 12 bases lay in between. In germline, CDR1 is MNHEY, CDR2 SMNVEV (reference sequence). The length of the CDR3 is 15 residues. In DNA, the CDR3 is TGTGCCAGCAGTTTAATCCGGGGTGAGACCGGGGAGCTGTTTTTT. As protein: CASSLIRGETGELFF.

The chain joins TRBV30 to TRBJ1-1, with TRBD1 matching 9 bases. V was clipped by 2 bases and J by 3 bases; unmatched bases: 7. Germline-derived CDR1 and CDR2 are GTSNPN and SVGIG (reference sequence). The CDR3 runs to 15 residues. Here the CDR3 DNA reads TGTGCCTGGAGTCTAGCCTGGACAGGGGACACTGAAGCTTTCTTT. It specifies CAWSLAWTGDTEAFF.

This clone was seen a single time. Sequence at one end of the junction differs from germline and may be a read error. The V call is TRBV7-7, the J call TRBJ2-5; D is possibly TRBD1 or TRBD2 (5 bases each). This CDR3 is built from 13 residues. Germline V gene data show CDR1 as SSHAT and CDR2 as FNYEAQ (reference sequence). The CDR3 DNA sequence: TGTGCTAGCAGCCTCGGGGCGCAAGAGACCCAGTACTTC. Protein: CASSLGAQETQYF.

The J gene is TRBJ2-7, the V gene TRBV20-1, with no clear D. Trimming shortened V by 2 bases and J by 5 bases, and 7 bases separated the two germline ends. CDR1 is DFQATT, CDR2 SNEGSKA, per germline (reference sequence). CDR3 length: 11 residues. CDR3 sequence (DNA): TGCAGTGCTAGATACAGCAACGAGCAGTACTTC. Encoded protein: CSARYSNEQYF.

This rearrangement joins TRBV6-5 to TRBJ2-1; 10 bases are a match to TRBD2. Germline CDR1 is MNHEY and CDR2 is SVGAGI. The CDR3 consists of 16 residues. V lost 4 bases, J lost 2 bases, and 5 bases stayed unmatched. The CDR3 is CASSSLSGGPYNEQFF. CDR3 sequence (DNA): TGTGCCAGCAGTTCCCTTAGCGGGGGGCCCTACAATGAGCAGTTCTTC.

This clone was observed a few times. This sequence joins TRBV4-2 and TRBJ1-1, with 8 bases aligning to TRBD1. CDR3 length: 16 amino acids. Germline CDR1 and CDR2: LGHNA and YNFKEQ. V dropped 0 bases and J dropped 2; count of bases not matched to a gene: 5. The chain's CDR3 is CASSQDRTGGNTEAFF. The CDR3 bases are TGTGCCAGCAGCCAAGATCGTACAGGGGGAAACACTGAAGCTTTCTTT.

This clone was picked up one time. The chain uses TRBV29-1 and TRBJ2-1; TRBD2 aligns across 8 bases. Unmatched junction bases numbered 10, after V lost 8 bases and J lost 4 bases. The V gene's germline CDR1 is SQVTM and CDR2 ANQGSEA. The CDR3 contains 14 residues. In nucleotides, the CDR3 is TGCAGCTTTATCGGGGGGGGCGCGTACAATGAGCAGTTCTTC. It specifies CSFIGGGAYNEQFF.

The chain recombines TRBV9 with TRBJ1-1; possibly TRBD1 for D (5 bases). This CDR3 has 14 residues. The germline V gene encodes CDR1 SGDLS and CDR2 YYNGEE. V was shortened by 3 bases and J by 0 bases, with 9 bases between the two germline ends. The CDR3 loop reads CASSAGHLNTEAFF. The CDR3 DNA reads TGTGCCAGCAGCGCCGGACACTTGAACACTGAAGCTTTCTTT.